These T cell receptor beta chains were read from a single sample in a study of blood T cell repertoires in COVID-19. This table comes from immunoSEQ multiplex PCR, and its TCRdb copy is limited to in-frame clones, with some not included. Of 300,000 or so clones in the sample, around 90% were seen once. Sequencing was performed on peripheral blood. These receptors came from a woman in her forties with acute or convalescent COVID-19. Each CDR3 is given with its conserved first and last residue. The D gene is left open where the match is weak. Clone sizes are given selectively: once, few, many, or a class where the clone is expanded.

clone size: NA; D gene: NA; V gene: TRBV27; J gene: TRBJ1-2; CDR3 DNA: TGTGCCAGCGCCATAAGCGGGACAAACTATGGCTACACCTTC; CDR3 protein: CASAISGTNYGYTF
clone size: NA; D gene: TRBD1; V gene: TRBV6-5; J gene: TRBJ2-5; CDR3 DNA: TGTGCCAGCAGTAACAGGGGGTACCAAGAGACCCAGTACTTC; CDR3 protein: CASSNRGYQETQYF
clone size: NA; D gene: NA; V gene: TRBV5-4; J gene: TRBJ2-2; CDR3 DNA: TGTGCCAGCAGCTCACAGGGCACCGGGGAGCTGTTTTTT; CDR3 protein: CASSSQGTGELFF
clone size: NA; D gene: NA; V gene: TRBV19; J gene: TRBJ1-1; CDR3 DNA: TGTGCCTCAGGGTTCGGCAGGGGATCCACTGAAGCTTTCTTT; CDR3 protein: CASGFGRGSTEAFF
clone size: NA; D gene: NA; V gene: TRBV29-1; J gene: TRBJ1-6; CDR3 DNA: TGCAGCGTCACTTGGGGGGGACCCCTCCACTTT; CDR3 protein: CSVTWGGPLHF
clone size: NA; D gene: NA; V gene: TRBV9; J gene: TRBJ1-6; CDR3 DNA: TGTGCCAGCACCGTTGGTGAGGGCTTCCCCCTCCACTTT; CDR3 protein: CASTVGEGFPLHF
clone size: NA; D gene: NA; V gene: TRBV19; J gene: TRBJ2-2; CDR3 DNA: TGTGCCAGCGATGCAGGGTACACCGGGGAGCTGTTTTTT; CDR3 protein: CASDAGYTGELFF
clone size: NA; D gene: NA; V gene: TRBV5-1; J gene: TRBJ1-3; CDR3 DNA: TGCGCCAGCAGCTTGGTTGACAGGCTCGCTGGAAACACCATATATTTT; CDR3 protein: CASSLVDRLAGNTIYF
clone size: NA; D gene: TRBD1; V gene: TRBV7-9; J gene: TRBJ2-4; CDR3 DNA: TGTGCCAGCAGCTTAGGGGACAGGGGAGAAAACATTCAGTACTTC; CDR3 protein: CASSLGDRGENIQYF
clone size: NA; D gene: NA; V gene: TRBV7-2; J gene: TRBJ1-5; CDR3 DNA: TGTGCCACTTCCGGCGGGTCCTCCAATCAGCCCCAGCATTTT; CDR3 protein: CATSGGSSNQPQHF
clone size: NA; D gene: NA; V gene: TRBV7-2; J gene: TRBJ2-1; CDR3 DNA: TGTGCCAGCAGCTACCCGACAGGTTACAATGAGCAGTTCTTC; CDR3 protein: CASSYPTGYNEQFF
clone size: NA; D gene: TRBD1; V gene: TRBV2; J gene: TRBJ2-1; CDR3 DNA: TGTGCCAGCAGTCGGACAGGGGGCAATGAGCAGTTCTTC; CDR3 protein: CASSRTGGNEQFF
clone size: NA; D gene: NA; V gene: TRBV2; J gene: TRBJ1-1; CDR3 DNA: TGTGCCAGCAGTGATAGGACACTACTGGCTTTCTTT; CDR3 protein: CASSDRTLLAFF
clone size: NA; D gene: NA; V gene: TRBV6-1; J gene: TRBJ1-1; CDR3 DNA: TGTGCCAGCAGTGAACCCAGCTCCTACAGGGCCATTAAACAAGCTTTCTTT; CDR3 protein: CASSEPSSYRAIKQAFF
clone size: NA; D gene: NA; V gene: TRBV6-5; J gene: TRBJ1-2; CDR3 DNA: TGTGCCAGCAGTTACTCGTGGACAGCCTCGGGCGGCTACACCTTC; CDR3 protein: CASSYSWTASGGYTF
clone size: NA; D gene: TRBD1; V gene: TRBV11-2; J gene: TRBJ1-2; CDR3 DNA: TGTGCCAGCAGCACCGACAGGGGGCGCGGGGCTAACTATGGCTACACCTTC; CDR3 protein: CASSTDRGRGANYGYTF
clone size: NA; D gene: NA; V gene: TRBV4-1; J gene: TRBJ1-1; CDR3 DNA: TGCGCCAGCAGCCCCGCGCCGGGTGCGCCCAATGAAGCTTTCTTT; CDR3 protein: CASSPAPGAPNEAFF
clone size: NA; D gene: NA; V gene: TRBV5-8; J gene: TRBJ1-5; CDR3 DNA: TGTGCCAGCAGCTTTTACCCGGGGGGGGTTAGCAATCAGCCCCAGCATTTT; CDR3 protein: CASSFYPGGVSNQPQHF
clone size: NA; D gene: NA; V gene: TRBV5-1; J gene: TRBJ1-2; CDR3 DNA: TGCGCCAGCAGTGCTGGGGGCGAAGGTGGCTACACCTTC; CDR3 protein: CASSAGGEGGYTF
clone size: NA; D gene: NA; V gene: TRBV11-2; J gene: TRBJ1-4; CDR3 DNA: TGTGCCAGCAGCCAAAGGGGCCCAAATGAAAAACTGTTTTTT; CDR3 protein: CASSQRGPNEKLFF
clone size: NA; D gene: TRBD2; V gene: TRBV2; J gene: TRBJ2-3; CDR3 DNA: TGTGCCAGCACTCGGGAGGGGAGCGCTGGCACAGATACGCAGTATTTT; CDR3 protein: CASTREGSAGTDTQYF
clone size: NA; D gene: NA; V gene: TRBV9; J gene: TRBJ2-2; CDR3 DNA: TGTGCCAGCAGCGTAGGACAGATGAACACCGGGGAGCTGTTTTTT; CDR3 protein: CASSVGQMNTGELFF
clone size: NA; D gene: NA; V gene: TRBV30; J gene: TRBJ2-3; CDR3 DNA: TGTGCCTTGAACCGCCCAGGCTACACAGATACGCAGTATTTT; CDR3 protein: CALNRPGYTDTQYF
clone size: NA; D gene: TRBD2; V gene: TRBV3-1/TRBV3-2; J gene: TRBJ2-3; CDR3 DNA: TGTGCCAGCAGCCTGACTAGCGGGGGACTCTCGGATACGCAGTATTTT; CDR3 protein: CASSLTSGGLSDTQYF
clone size: NA; D gene: NA; V gene: TRBV24-1; J gene: TRBJ1-5; CDR3 DNA: TGTGCCACCAGTGAATCCGAGGGGCCCCAGCATTTT; CDR3 protein: CATSESEGPQHF
clone size: NA; D gene: TRBD1; V gene: TRBV25-1; J gene: TRBJ1-6; CDR3 DNA: TGTGCCAGCAGTGAATATTCAGCCCACCGGGACAGGGGCTCACCCCTCCACTTT; CDR3 protein: CASSEYSAHRDRGSPLHF
clone size: NA; D gene: TRBD1; V gene: TRBV29-1; J gene: TRBJ1-2; CDR3 DNA: TGCAGCGTTGATAGGTCGAGGGACAGGGGTTATGGCTACACCTTC; CDR3 protein: CSVDRSRDRGYGYTF
clone size: NA; D gene: TRBD1; V gene: TRBV7-2; J gene: TRBJ2-1; CDR3 DNA: TGTGCCAGCAGCAGCCAGGGGGTATGGAGCTCCTACAATGAGCAGTTCTTC; CDR3 protein: CASSSQGVWSSYNEQFF
clone size: NA; D gene: NA; V gene: TRBV10-3; J gene: TRBJ1-5; CDR3 DNA: TGTGCCATCAGTGTATCCCGGGATTCCAATCAGCCCCAGCATTTT; CDR3 protein: CAISVSRDSNQPQHF
clone size: NA; D gene: TRBD1; V gene: TRBV5-1; J gene: TRBJ2-3; CDR3 DNA: TGCGCCAGCAGCCTAGGGACAGGGAAGGCAGATACGCAGTATTTT; CDR3 protein: CASSLGTGKADTQYF
clone size: once; D gene: TRBD1; V gene: TRBV4-1; J gene: TRBJ2-5; CDR3 DNA: TGCGCCAGCAGCCAACCGGGACAGGGAGGTTTGGAGACCCAGTACTTC; CDR3 protein: CASSQPGQGGLETQYF
clone size: NA; D gene: TRBD1; V gene: TRBV7-2; J gene: TRBJ2-5; CDR3 DNA: TGTGCCAGCAGCTTAGCTCGGCCCGGGACAGGGAACCAAGAGACCCAGTACTTC; CDR3 protein: CASSLARPGTGNQETQYF
clone size: NA; D gene: NA; V gene: TRBV6-5; J gene: TRBJ1-2; CDR3 DNA: TGTGCCAGCAGTTATTCGGTCCAGGCCAGGGTTGGCTACACCTTC; CDR3 protein: CASSYSVQARVGYTF
clone size: NA; D gene: NA; V gene: TRBV2; J gene: TRBJ1-1; CDR3 DNA: TGTGCCAGCGCTACCTCGAACACTGAAGCTTTCTTT; CDR3 protein: CASATSNTEAFF
clone size: NA; D gene: NA; V gene: TRBV5-1; J gene: TRBJ2-2; CDR3 DNA: TGCGCCAGCAGCTTGGGGCGGGTGAACACCGGGGAGCTGTTTTTT; CDR3 protein: CASSLGRVNTGELFF
clone size: NA; D gene: TRBD2; V gene: TRBV3-1/TRBV3-2; J gene: TRBJ2-5; CDR3 DNA: TGTGCCAGCAGCCGGCGACTAGCGGGGGCGACCCAGTACTTC; CDR3 protein: CASSRRLAGATQYF
clone size: NA; D gene: TRBD1; V gene: TRBV5-4; J gene: TRBJ1-3; CDR3 DNA: TGTGCCAGCAGCCCAGGGGGCACCGGAGGATCTGGAAACACCATATATTTT; CDR3 protein: CASSPGGTGGSGNTIYF
clone size: NA; D gene: NA; V gene: TRBV6-5; J gene: TRBJ2-4; CDR3 DNA: TGTGCCAGCAGTTCCCCGCGGGCCGGCATTCAGTACTTC; CDR3 protein: CASSSPRAGIQYF
clone size: NA; D gene: NA; V gene: TRBV24-1; J gene: TRBJ1-2; CDR3 DNA: TGTGCCACCAGTCAGGGCTATGGCTACACCTTC; CDR3 protein: CATSQGYGYTF
clone size: NA; D gene: NA; V gene: TRBV25-1; J gene: TRBJ2-3; CDR3 DNA: TGTGCCAGCAGTGAAGATGCGGGACCCACAGATACGCAGTATTTT; CDR3 protein: CASSEDAGPTDTQYF
clone size: few; D gene: TRBD1; V gene: TRBV5-4; J gene: TRBJ1-3; CDR3 DNA: TGTGCCAGCAGCCATACAGGGGGAGGTGGAAACACCATATATTTT; CDR3 protein: CASSHTGGGGNTIYF
clone size: few; D gene: NA; V gene: TRBV5-6; J gene: TRBJ1-2; CDR3 DNA: TGTGCCAGCAGCTTGCAAGGGGGAGGCTACACCTTC; CDR3 protein: CASSLQGGGYTF
clone size: NA; D gene: TRBD1; V gene: TRBV10-3; J gene: TRBJ2-1; CDR3 DNA: TGTGCCATCAGGACCGGGACAGGGACCTACAATGAGCAGTTCTTC; CDR3 protein: CAIRTGTGTYNEQFF
clone size: NA; D gene: TRBD1; V gene: TRBV5-1; J gene: TRBJ1-3; CDR3 DNA: TGCGCCAGCACCCGGGACAGCATTTCTGGAAACACCATATATTTT; CDR3 protein: CASTRDSISGNTIYF
clone size: NA; D gene: NA; V gene: TRBV3-1/TRBV3-2; J gene: TRBJ1-2; CDR3 DNA: TGTGCCAGCAGCCAAACAGGGAGAGGCTACACCTTC; CDR3 protein: CASSQTGRGYTF
clone size: NA; D gene: TRBD1; V gene: TRBV6-6; J gene: TRBJ1-2; CDR3 DNA: TGTGCCAGCAGTAACACCGGGACAGGGGTCTATGGCTACACCTTC; CDR3 protein: CASSNTGTGVYGYTF
clone size: once; D gene: TRBD1; V gene: TRBV27; J gene: TRBJ1-2; CDR3 DNA: TGTGCCAGCAGTTCCGACAGGGACAGCGGCTACACCTTC; CDR3 protein: CASSSDRDSGYTF
clone size: few; D gene: NA; V gene: TRBV14; J gene: TRBJ1-1; CDR3 DNA: TGTGCCAGCAGCCACGGTTACAGGTACACTGAAGCTTTCTTT; CDR3 protein: CASSHGYRYTEAFF
clone size: few; D gene: NA; V gene: TRBV24-1; J gene: TRBJ1-5; CDR3 DNA: TGTGCCACCAGCCGGGGTGATCAGCCCCAGCATTTT; CDR3 protein: CATSRGDQPQHF